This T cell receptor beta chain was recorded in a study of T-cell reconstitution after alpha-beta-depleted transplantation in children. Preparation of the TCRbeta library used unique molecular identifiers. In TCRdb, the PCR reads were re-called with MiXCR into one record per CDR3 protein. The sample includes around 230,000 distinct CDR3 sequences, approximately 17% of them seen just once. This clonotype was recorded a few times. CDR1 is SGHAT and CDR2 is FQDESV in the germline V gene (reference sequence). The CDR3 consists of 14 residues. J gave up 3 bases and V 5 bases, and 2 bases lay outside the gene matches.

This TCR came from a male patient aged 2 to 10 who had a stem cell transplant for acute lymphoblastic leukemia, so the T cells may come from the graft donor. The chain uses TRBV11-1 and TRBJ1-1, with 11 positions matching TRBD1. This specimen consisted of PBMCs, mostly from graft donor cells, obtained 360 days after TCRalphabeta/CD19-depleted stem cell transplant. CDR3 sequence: CASSGQGAHTEAFF. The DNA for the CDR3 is TGTGCCAGCAGCGGACAGGGGGCCCACACTGAAGCTTTCTTT.